The TCR beta chain under discussion was sequenced for a study of regulatory and conventional T cells in RAG deficiency. Study-wide findings and caveats: Treg unique TCR beta sequences were about 91-fold fewer in Omenn syndrome and CID/AS patients than controls. Shorter CDR3s in all patient subsets; >75% Treg-Tconv overlap in Omenn. Shannon entropy fell and Simpson indices rose in RAG-deficient patients.

Measured with immunoSEQ multiplex PCR; TCRdb has only the in-frame clones, and not every one. The repertoire consists of about 34,000 clones, with around 76% occurring once and the leading ten covering 3% to 4%. The germline CDR1 and CDR2 sequences are MGHRA and YSYEKL. V shed 2 bases and J shed 8 bases, with 9 bases lying between them. The CDR3 is made up of 13 amino acids. The sorted conventional CD4+ T cells were CD25-low and CD127-high, with genomic DNA sequenced. With regard to this clone: The antigen remains unidentified.

This sample was shared with a second study, whose subject was regulatory T cells. From that study: The PCR used 52 TRBV and 13 TRBJ primers. In patients, unique TRB V-J pairs were restricted and V/J usage skewed, especially in Tregs.

Material for sequencing was CD4+ effector T cells sorted from blood. The TCR comes from a human donor in good health. This chain uses TRBV4-1 with TRBJ2-2; no clear D. The CDR3 coding sequence is TGCGCCAGCAGCCAAAGATCCCCTGGGGAGCTGTTTTTT. Protein product: CASSQRSPGELFF.